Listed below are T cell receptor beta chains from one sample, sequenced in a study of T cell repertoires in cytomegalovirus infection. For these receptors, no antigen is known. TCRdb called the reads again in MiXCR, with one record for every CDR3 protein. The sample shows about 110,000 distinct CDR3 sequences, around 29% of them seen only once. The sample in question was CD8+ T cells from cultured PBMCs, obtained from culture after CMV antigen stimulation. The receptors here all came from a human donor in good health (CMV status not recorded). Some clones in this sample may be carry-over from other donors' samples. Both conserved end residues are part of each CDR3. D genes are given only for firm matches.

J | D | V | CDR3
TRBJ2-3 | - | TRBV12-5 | CASGDGERQFTDTQYF
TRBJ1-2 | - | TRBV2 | CASSESYSPSPYGYTF
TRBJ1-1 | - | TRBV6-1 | CASSELDGNTEAFF
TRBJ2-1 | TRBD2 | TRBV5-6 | CASSLERDYNEQFF
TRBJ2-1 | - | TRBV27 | CASTLTYNEQFF
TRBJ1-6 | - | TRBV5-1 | CASSLSWGARDSPLHF
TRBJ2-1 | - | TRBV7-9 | CASSPTSGYNEQFF
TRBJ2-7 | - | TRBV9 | CASSATGTVPYEQYF
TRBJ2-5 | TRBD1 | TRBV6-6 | CASSYSWTGAEETQYF
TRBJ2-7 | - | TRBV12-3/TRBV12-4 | CASTYPGNEQYF
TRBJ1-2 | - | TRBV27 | CASSLTSTGKYGYTF
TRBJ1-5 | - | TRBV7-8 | CASSLAEPGSNQPQHF
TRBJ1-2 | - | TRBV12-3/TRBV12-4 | CASSLGVGDGYTF
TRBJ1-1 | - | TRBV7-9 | CASSFVGGEAFF
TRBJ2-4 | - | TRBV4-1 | CASSQATVQNIQYF
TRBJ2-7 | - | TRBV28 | CASSFPQDKLFYEQYF
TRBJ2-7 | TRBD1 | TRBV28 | CASSLPSRDRVNYEQYF
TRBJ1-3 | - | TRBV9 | CASSGSFRSGNTIYF
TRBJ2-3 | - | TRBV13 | CASSFRTDTQYF
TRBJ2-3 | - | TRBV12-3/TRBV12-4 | CASLVSSTDTQYF
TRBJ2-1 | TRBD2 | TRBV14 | CASSPPSGGRGNEQFF
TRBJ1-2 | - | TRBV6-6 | CASSYSLSRDSYGYTF
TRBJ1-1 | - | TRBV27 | CASSRSWANTEAFF
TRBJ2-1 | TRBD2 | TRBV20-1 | CSATVLAGDLPYNEQFF
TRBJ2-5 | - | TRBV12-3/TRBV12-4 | CASSRSRPDNQETQYF
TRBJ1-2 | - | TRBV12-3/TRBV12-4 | CASRKMGADFYGYTF